The 8 T cell receptor beta chains below all came from one sample that was sequenced in a study of shared clonotypes between healthy human individuals. The protocol was immunoSEQ multiplex PCR, while the TCRdb copy is restricted to in-frame clones and leaves out a portion. The repertoire holds 2 million to 2.5 million clones, with 80% to 95% as singletons. Sequencing input: naive CD4+ T cells from PBMCs. Stated subset: CD45RA+ positively selected. All receptors derive from a man between 18 and 29 years old in good health. Some clones in this sample may be carry-over from other donors' samples.

The chain carries TRBV5-4 and TRBJ2-7; 15 bases line up with TRBD2. In germline, CDR1 is SGHNT, CDR2 YYREEE (reference sequence). V was pared by 4 bases and J by 6 bases, with 11 bases of the junction left unmatched. The CDR3 length is 17 residues. This chain's CDR3 is CASSPGTSGRKSLEQYF. In DNA form, the CDR3 reads TGTGCCAGCAGCCCCGGGACTAGCGGGAGGAAGTCCCTCGAGCAGTACTTC.

This chain connects TRBV11-2 to TRBJ1-2; D is possibly TRBD1 (5 bases). The V and J ends lost 2 bases and 8 bases respectively, with 12 bases between them. The CDR3 runs to 13 residues. Germline V gives CDR1 SGHAT, CDR2 FQNNGV. CDR3 nucleotide sequence: TGTGCCAGCAGCTTAACAAGGGACGCCGGCTACACCTTC. This codes for CASSLTRDAGYTF.

The J gene is TRBJ2-7, the V gene TRBV7-2; D remains ambiguous. V was trimmed by 5 bases and J by 5 bases, leaving 13 bases between them. This CDR3 region has 13 residues. Germline V lookup: CDR1 SGHTA, CDR2 FQGNSA. CDR3 amino acids: CASSPRGRDEQYF. The CDR3 nucleotides are TGTGCCAGCAGCCCCCGAGGTAGGGACGAGCAGTACTTC.

In this sample, this clone turned up a few times. This same CDR3 is encoded by further DNA sequences in the sample. The gene calls are TRBV7-9 and TRBJ1-3; no definite D call. Trimming cost V 3 bases and J 4 bases, with 7 bases left between them. The CDR3 covers 13 residues. Germline V lookup: CDR1 SEHNR, CDR2 FQNEAQ (reference sequence). The CDR3 is CASSLLGGNTIYF. As DNA, the CDR3 is TGTGCCAGCAGCTTGCTTGGGGGAAACACCATATATTTT.

The V call is TRBV7-2, the J call TRBJ2-7; TRBD1 aligns across 7 bases. In germline, CDR1 is SGHTA, CDR2 FQGNSA. This CDR3 is 16 amino acids long. Trimming removed 1 base from V and 5 bases from J; junction bases left unmatched: 11. CDR3 sequence (DNA): TGTGCCAGCAGCTTAGTCGGGACAGCCCTCCGTAACGAGCAGTACTTC. Its translation: CASSLVGTALRNEQYF.

The V and J genes are TRBV4-1 and TRBJ2-2, with D tentatively TRBD2 (6 bases). This CDR3 comprises 20 residues. From germline, CDR1 is MGHRA and CDR2 YSYEKL. The V end was cut by 0 bases, the J end by 1 base, with 21 bases between. The CDR3 loop reads CASSQDGRYGATRNTGELFF. Here the CDR3 DNA reads TGCGCCAGCAGCCAAGATGGGAGGTACGGGGCCACGCGGAACACCGGGGAGCTGTTTTTT.

The rearrangement joins TRBV7-9 to TRBJ1-1; D perhaps matches TRBD1 (6 bases). V was clipped by 5 bases and J by 6 bases, with 19 bases between them. The CDR3 is made up of 15 amino acids. CDR1 is SEHNR and CDR2 is FQNEAQ in the germline V gene (reference sequence). The CDR3 DNA follows: TGTGCCAGCAGCGCCAAGGGGGGCATCTGGGCTGAAGCTTTCTTT. Protein product: CASSAKGGIWAEAFF.

The rearrangement joins TRBV6-1 to TRBJ1-4, with 8 bases lining up with TRBD1. Germline trimming cut 7 bases from V and 5 bases from J; bases unmatched to any gene: 9. Per germline, CDR1 MNHNS and CDR2 SASEGT. CDR3 length equals 15 residues. The CDR3 bases are TGTGCCAGCAAGACAGGGACAGGCGAGAATGAAAAACTGTTTTTT. It encodes CASKTGTGENEKLFF.